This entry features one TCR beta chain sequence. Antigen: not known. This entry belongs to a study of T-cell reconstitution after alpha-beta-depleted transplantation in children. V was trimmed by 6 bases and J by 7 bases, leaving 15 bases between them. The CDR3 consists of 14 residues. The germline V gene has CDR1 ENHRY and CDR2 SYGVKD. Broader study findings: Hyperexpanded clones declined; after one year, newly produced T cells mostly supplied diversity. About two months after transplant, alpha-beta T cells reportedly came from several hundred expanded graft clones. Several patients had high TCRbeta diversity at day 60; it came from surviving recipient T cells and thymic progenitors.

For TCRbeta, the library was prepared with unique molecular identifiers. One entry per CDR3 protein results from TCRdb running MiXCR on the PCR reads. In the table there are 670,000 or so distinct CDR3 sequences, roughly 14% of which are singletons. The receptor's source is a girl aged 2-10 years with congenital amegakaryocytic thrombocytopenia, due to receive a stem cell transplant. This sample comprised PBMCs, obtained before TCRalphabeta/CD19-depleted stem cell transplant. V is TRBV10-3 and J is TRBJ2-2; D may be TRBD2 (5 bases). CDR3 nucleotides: TGTGCCATCAGACAAGAGGACGGAGGCGGGGAGCTGTTTTTT. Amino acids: CAIRQEDGGGELFF.